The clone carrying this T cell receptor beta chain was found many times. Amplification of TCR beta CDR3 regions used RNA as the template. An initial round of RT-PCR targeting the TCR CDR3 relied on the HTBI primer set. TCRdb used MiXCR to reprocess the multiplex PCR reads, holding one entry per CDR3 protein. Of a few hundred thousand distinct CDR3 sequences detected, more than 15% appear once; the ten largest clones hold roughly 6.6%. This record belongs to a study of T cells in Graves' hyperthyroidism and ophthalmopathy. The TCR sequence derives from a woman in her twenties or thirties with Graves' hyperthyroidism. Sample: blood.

The CDR3 DNA sequence: TGTGCCAGCAGCTTTAGCGGGATCACCTACGAGCAGTACTTC. Protein product: CASSFSGITYEQYF. The chain is built from TRBV7-2 and TRBJ2-7; 8 bases fit TRBD2. Per the germline V gene, CDR1 is SGHTA and CDR2 is FQGNSA. This CDR3 has 14 amino acids. The V and J ends lost 3 bases and 2 bases, in that order; junction bases with no gene match: 3.